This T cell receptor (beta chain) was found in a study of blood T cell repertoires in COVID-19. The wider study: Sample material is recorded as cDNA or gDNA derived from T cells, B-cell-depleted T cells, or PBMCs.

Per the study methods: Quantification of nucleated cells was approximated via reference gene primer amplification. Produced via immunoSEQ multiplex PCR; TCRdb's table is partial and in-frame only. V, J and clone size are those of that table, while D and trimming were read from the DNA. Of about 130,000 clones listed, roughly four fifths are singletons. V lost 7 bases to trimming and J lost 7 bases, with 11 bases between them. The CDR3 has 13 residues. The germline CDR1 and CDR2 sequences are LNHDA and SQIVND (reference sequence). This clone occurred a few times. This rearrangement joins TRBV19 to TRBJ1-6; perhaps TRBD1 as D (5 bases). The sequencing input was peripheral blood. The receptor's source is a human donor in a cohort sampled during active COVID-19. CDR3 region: CASISGPNSPLHF. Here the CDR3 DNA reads TGTGCCAGTATATCAGGGCCCAATTCACCCCTCCACTTT.